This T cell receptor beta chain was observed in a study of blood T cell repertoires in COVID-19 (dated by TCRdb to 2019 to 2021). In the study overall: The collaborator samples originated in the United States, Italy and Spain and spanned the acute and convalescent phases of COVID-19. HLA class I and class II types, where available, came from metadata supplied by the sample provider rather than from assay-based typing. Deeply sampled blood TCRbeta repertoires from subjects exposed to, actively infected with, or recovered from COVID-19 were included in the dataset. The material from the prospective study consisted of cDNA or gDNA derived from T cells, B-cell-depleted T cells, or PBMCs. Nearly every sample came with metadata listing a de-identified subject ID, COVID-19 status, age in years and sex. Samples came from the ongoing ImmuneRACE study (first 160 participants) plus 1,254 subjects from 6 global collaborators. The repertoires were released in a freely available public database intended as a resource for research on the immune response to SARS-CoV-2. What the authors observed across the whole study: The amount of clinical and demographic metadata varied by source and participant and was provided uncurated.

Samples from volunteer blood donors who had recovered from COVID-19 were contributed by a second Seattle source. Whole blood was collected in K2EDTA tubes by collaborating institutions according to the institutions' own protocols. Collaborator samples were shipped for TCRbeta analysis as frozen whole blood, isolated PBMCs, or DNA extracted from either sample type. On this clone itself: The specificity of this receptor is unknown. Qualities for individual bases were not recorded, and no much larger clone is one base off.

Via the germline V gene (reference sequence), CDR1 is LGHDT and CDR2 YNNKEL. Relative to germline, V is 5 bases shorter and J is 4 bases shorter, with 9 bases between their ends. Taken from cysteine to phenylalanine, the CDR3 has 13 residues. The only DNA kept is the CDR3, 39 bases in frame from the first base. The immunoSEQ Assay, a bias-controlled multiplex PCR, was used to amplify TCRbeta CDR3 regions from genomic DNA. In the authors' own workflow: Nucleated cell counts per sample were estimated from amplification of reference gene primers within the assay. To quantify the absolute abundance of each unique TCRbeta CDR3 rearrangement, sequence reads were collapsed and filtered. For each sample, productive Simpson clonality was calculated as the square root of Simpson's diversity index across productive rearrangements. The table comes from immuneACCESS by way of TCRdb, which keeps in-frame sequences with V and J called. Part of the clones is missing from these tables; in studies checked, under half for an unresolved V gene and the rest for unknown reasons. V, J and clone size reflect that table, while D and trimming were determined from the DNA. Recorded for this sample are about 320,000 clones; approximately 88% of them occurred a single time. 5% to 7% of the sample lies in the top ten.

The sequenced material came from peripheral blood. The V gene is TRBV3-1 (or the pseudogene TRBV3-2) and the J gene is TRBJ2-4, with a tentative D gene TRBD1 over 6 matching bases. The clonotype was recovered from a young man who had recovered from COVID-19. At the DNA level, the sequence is TGTGCCAGCAGCTCCGACAGGAAAAACATTCAGTACTTC. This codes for CASSSDRKNIQYF.